Described below is a single TCR beta chain sequence and its context. These data are taken from a study of CD8 T cells in Susac syndrome. Treatment-naive patients with stable or active relapsing-remitting disease were the multiple sclerosis controls. RNA totalling roughly 0.5 to 1 ug underwent reverse transcription with random hexamers. Multiplex PCR with immunoSEQ amplified the TCR beta CDR3 across 54 Vbeta and 13 Jbeta. Each CDR3 protein is one row after TCRdb ran MiXCR on the immunoSEQ multiplex PCR reads. The sample gives about 170,000 distinct CDR3 sequences, approximately 95% of which show up once; 0.09% to 0.095% is in the top ten. Sequencing input: CD4+ T cells from PBMCs. This TCR derives from a human donor with multiple sclerosis.

CDR3 residues: CASSRVETQYF. Here the CDR3 DNA reads TGTGCCAGCAGTCGCGTGGAGACCCAGTACTTC. This chain connects TRBV2 to TRBJ2-5; D unclear. V was shortened by 5 bases and J by 5 bases, with 6 bases between the two germline ends. The CDR3 runs 11 residues. The germline V gene has CDR1 SNHLY and CDR2 FYNNEI. Full variable domain (remainder filled in from reference TRBV2 and TRBJ2-5): EPEVTQTPSHQVTQMGQEVILRCVPISNHLYFYWYRQILGQKVEFLVSFYNNEISEKSEIFDDQFSVERPDGSNFTLKIRSTKLEDSAMYFCASSRVETQYFGPGTRLLVL.